The 25 T cell receptor beta chains in this list originate from one sample, sequenced in a study of tumor-infiltrating lymphocytes in oesophageal squamous cell carcinoma. TCRdb reprocessed the PCR reads with MiXCR, giving one entry per CDR3 protein. The sample gives approximately 20,000 distinct CDR3 sequences, approximately 39% of which show up once; roughly 42% is in the top ten. The sequencing input was esophageal tumor tissue. The receptors originated from a male donor with esophageal squamous cell carcinoma.

The chain employs TRBV19 and TRBJ1-5; a weak D match, TRBD1 (6 bases). Deletions cut 6 bases from V and 0 bases from J, with 12 bases between. The CDR3 is 15 residues long. Germline V lookup: CDR1 LNHDA, CDR2 SQIVND (reference sequence). This chain's CDR3 is CASRRGGGSNQPQHF. CDR3 in DNA: TGTGCCAGTAGGAGGGGGGGGGGTAGCAATCAGCCCCAGCATTTT. The variable domain in full, completed from reference TRBV19 and TRBJ1-5, reads DGGITQSPKYLFRKEGQNVTLSCEQNLNHDAMYWYRQDPGQGLRLIYYSQIVNDFQKGDIAEGYSVSREKKESFPLTVTSAQKNPTAFYLCASRRGGGSNQPQHFGDGTRLSIL.

The chain uses TRBV6-2 or TRBV6-3 and TRBJ2-3; 8 bases map to TRBD2. J lost 2 bases, V lost 6 bases, and 7 bases had no gene match. The CDR3 length is 15 residues. Germline CDR1 and CDR2: MNHEY and SVGEGT. The CDR3 nucleotides are TGTGCCAGCAGCTCGGGACTAGGTAACACAGATACGCAGTATTTT. Translating gives CASSSGLGNTDTQYF.

On this clonotype: Its ends do not fully match the called genes, so a read error is possible. This rearrangement joins TRBV7-7 to TRBJ2-5, with D perhaps matching TRBD1 (5 bases). Germline CDR1 reads SSHAT; CDR2 reads FNYEAQ (reference sequence). The CDR3 sequence is 13 residues long. The CDR3, as DNA: TGTGCTAGCAGCATCAACAGGCAAGAGACCCAGTACTTC. Encoded protein: CASSINRQETQYF. Full variable domain (outside the CDR3, taken from reference TRBV7-7 and TRBJ2-5): GAGVSQSPRYKVTKRGQDVTLRCDPISSHATLYWYQQALGQGPEFLTYFNYEAQPDKSGLPSDRFSAERPEGSISTLTIQRTEQRDSAMYRCASSINRQETQYFGPGTRLLVL.

Points on this clonotype: Since the CDR3 does not end with the conserved phenylalanine or tryptophan, this likely comes from a read error. No DNA is shown, since the ends of the CDR3 on it are uncertain; the CDR3 is the one TCRdb lists. This CDR3 is CASRFRLVA. The genes are TRBV12-3 or TRBV12-4 and TRBJ2-1; the table's TRBD2 call for D was not verified on the DNA. The CDR3 has 9 amino acids, counting both end residues.

The V gene is TRBV7-9, the J gene TRBJ2-1; TRBD2 might be the D (6 bases). Germline-derived CDR1 and CDR2 are SEHNR and FQNEAQ (reference sequence). V shed 3 bases and J shed 0 bases, with 9 bases lying between them. This CDR3 has 15 amino acids. In DNA, the CDR3 is TGTGCCAGCAGCTTTAGCGGCCGCTCCTACAATGAGCAGTTCTTC. It codes for CASSFSGRSYNEQFF.

V usage is TRBV7-2 and J usage is TRBJ2-4; 7 positions match TRBD1. The end of the DNA is better explained by TRBJ2-7, so the J call may be wrong. The CDR3 totals 12 residues. The germline V gene encodes CDR1 SGHTA and CDR2 FQGNSA. This CDR3 is CASSFGTAEQYF. The DNA of the CDR3 is TGTGCCAGCAGCTTCGGGACAGCCGAGCAGTACTTC.

As for this clonotype: No conserved phenylalanine or tryptophan is present at the end of the CDR3, so a read error is the likely explanation. The DNA is left out, because the CDR3 cannot be placed on it with certainty; the CDR3 is given as TCRdb lists it. The V call is TRBV7-3, the J call TRBJ2-1; TRBD2 is the table's D call, not checked against the DNA. In germline, CDR1 is SGHTA, CDR2 FQGTGA. Both ends counted, the CDR3 spans 9 residues. CDR3 loop: CASSLTLAG.

V gene TRBV2 combines with J gene TRBJ1-5, with D possibly being TRBD1 (6 bases). The V gene's germline CDR1 is SNHLY and CDR2 FYNNEI. V lost 3 bases, J lost 6 bases, and 15 bases lay in between. CDR3 size: 15 residues. CDR3 DNA sequence: TGTGCCAGCAGTGAGGAAAGTACAGGGACTCAGCCCCAGCATTTT. The encoded protein is CASSEESTGTQPQHF. Full variable domain (rest looked up from reference TRBV2 and TRBJ1-5): EPEVTQTPSHQVTQMGQEVILRCVPISNHLYFYWYRQILGQKVEFLVSFYNNEISEKSEIFDDQFSVERPDGSNFTLKIRSTKLEDSAMYFCASSEESTGTQPQHFGDGTRLSIL.

This rearrangement joins TRBV7-6 to TRBJ2-5; TRBD1 matches 7 bases. Per the germline V gene, CDR1 is SGHVS and CDR2 is FNYEAQ. V shed 5 bases, J shed 2 bases, and the junction held 11 bases outside the gene matches. CDR3 length equals 16 residues. The CDR3 sequence: CASSARTGHEQETQYF. In DNA, the CDR3 is TGTGCCAGCAGCGCCCGGACAGGACACGAGCAAGAGACCCAGTACTTC.

This clonotype was detected many times. J is TRBJ2-1 and V is TRBV5-1; no firm D call. Germline-derived CDR1 and CDR2 are SGHRS and YFSETQ. This CDR3 contains 13 residues. Trimming pared 0 bases from V and 8 bases from J, leaving 9 bases between. The CDR3 sequence is CASSLALVDEQFF. Here the CDR3 DNA reads TGCGCCAGCAGCTTGGCCTTAGTGGATGAGCAGTTCTTC.

This clonotype was seen many times. The J gene is TRBJ2-7, the V gene TRBV5-4; D call uncertain. Germline values: CDR1 SGHNT, CDR2 YYREEE (reference sequence). V dropped 3 bases and J dropped 2 bases, with 15 bases sitting between them. There are 15 residues in the CDR3. CDR3 residues: CASSSGPHKPYEQYF. The CDR3 nucleotides are TGTGCCAGCAGCTCGGGTCCACATAAACCCTACGAGCAGTACTTC.

The chain employs TRBV7-4 and TRBJ2-1, with TRBD2 identical over 10 bases. Germline CDR1 is SGHVT and CDR2 is SQSDAQ. The CDR3 sequence is 15 residues long. The V gene end was trimmed by 3 bases and the J gene end by 2 bases; junction bases not matched to a gene: 1. As DNA, the CDR3 is TGTGCCAGCAGCTTCCTAGCGGGAGCCTACAATGAGCAGTTCTTC. This codes for CASSFLAGAYNEQFF.

The genes are TRBV12-3 or TRBV12-4 and TRBJ2-3; TRBD2 matches 9 bases. V dropped 5 bases and J dropped 2; count of bases not matched to a gene: 5. CDR3 length: 15 residues. CDR3 bases: TGTGCCAGCAGTAAGACTAGCGGATTCACAGATACGCAGTATTTT. It encodes CASSKTSGFTDTQYF.

Many counts were recorded for this clonotype. The chain carries TRBV7-9 and TRBJ2-5; D gene uncertain. The CDR3 runs to 11 residues. Germline V gives CDR1 SEHNR, CDR2 FQNEAQ (reference sequence). The germline V and J ends were trimmed by 5 bases and 3 bases, with 4 bases remaining between them. CDR3 nucleotide sequence: TGTGCCAGCAGCCCCAAAGAGACCCAGTACTTC. Its protein product is CASSPKETQYF.

CDR3 coding DNA: TGTGCCAGTAGTACCGGGGACTACCCGAACACCGGGGAGCTGTTTTTT. Translation: CASSTGDYPNTGELFF. This chain joins TRBV19 and TRBJ2-2; 7 nucleotides match TRBD2. Trimming removed 4 bases from V and 0 bases from J; junction bases left unmatched: 5. Germline CDR1 LNHDA, CDR2 SQIVND (reference sequence). CDR3 length equals 16 residues.

The table lists this clonotype with many counts. The genes are TRBV11-2 and TRBJ2-7; the D call may be TRBD1 or TRBD2 (5 bases each). Trimming cost V 4 bases and J 6 bases, with 13 bases left between them. This CDR3 is 13 amino acids long. Germline V gene lookup returns CDR1 SGHAT and CDR2 FQNNGV. The CDR3 region has the DNA TGTGCCAGCAGCTCCCGACTAACAGGCGAGCAGTACTTC. Amino acid sequence: CASSSRLTGEQYF.

The V gene is TRBV7-2, the J gene TRBJ2-7; the match to TRBD1 covers 10 bases. Germline CDR1 SGHTA, CDR2 FQGNSA. The V segment lost 6 bases and the J segment 7 bases; nucleotides outside the gene matches: 9. CDR3 length equals 14 residues. This CDR3 reads CASRPDRGRWEQYF. The CDR3 DNA follows: TGTGCCAGCAGACCCGACAGGGGGCGCTGGGAGCAGTACTTC.

There are many counts of this clonotype. The V call is TRBV11-1, the J call TRBJ2-5; 10 nucleotides line up with TRBD2. There are 15 residues in the CDR3. CDR1 is SGHAT, CDR2 FQDESV, per germline (reference sequence). With V trimmed by 5 bases and J by 5 bases, 8 bases remained unmatched. The CDR3 protein is CASSQEGLARETQYF. The CDR3 nucleotides read TGTGCCAGCAGCCAAGAGGGACTAGCGAGGGAGACCCAGTACTTC.

The chain has TRBV11-2 and TRBJ2-3, with TRBD2 matching over 13 bases. Judging by the DNA end, TRBJ2-5 fits better; the J call may be wrong. Germline V gene lookup returns CDR1 SGHAT and CDR2 FQNNGV. CDR3 length equals 16 residues. CDR3 nucleotides: TGTGCCAGCAGCCTCGGACTAGCGGGAGTGGTAGAGACCCAGTACTTC. Translation gives CASSLGLAGVVETQYF.

The chain links TRBV5-1 to TRBJ1-1; unclear D gene. The CDR3 is made up of 16 amino acids. Germline CDR1 and CDR2: SGHRS and YFSETQ. The V end lost 4 bases, the J end lost 2 bases, and 18 bases lay between the germline ends. The CDR3 DNA follows: TGCGCCAGCAGCCCCAACCCATTGACTCCAAACACTGAAGCTTTCTTT. It codes for CASSPNPLTPNTEAFF.

The V gene is TRBV7-2, the J gene TRBJ2-7, with 7 bases matching TRBD1. The J call may be wrong; the DNA end is better matched by TRBJ2-5. CDR1 and CDR2 from the germline V gene are SGHTA and FQGNSA. This CDR3 has 16 amino acids. The CDR3 DNA sequence: TGTGCCAGCAGCACGTACAGGGGCGGGTGGCAAGAGACCCAGTACTTC. Amino acid sequence: CASSTYRGGWQETQYF.

By frequency in the sample, this clonotype is medium-sized. The J gene is TRBJ2-5, the V gene TRBV7-9; the match to TRBD2 covers 8 bases. V dropped 5 bases and J dropped 4; count of bases not matched to a gene: 6. This CDR3 comprises 14 residues. Germline V gene sequence: CDR1 SEHNR, CDR2 FQNEAQ (reference sequence). The CDR3 bases are TGTGCCAGCAGCCTTACAGGGACTAGAGAGACCCAGTACTTC. As protein: CASSLTGTRETQYF.

This clonotype was seen a single time. One junction end does not reproduce the germline sequence, and a read error may be involved. The V and J genes are TRBV6-8 and TRBJ2-1; D gene ambiguous. The CDR3 spans 16 residues. Germline CDR1 and CDR2: MNHGY and SAAAGT. The CDR3 DNA sequence: TGTGCCATCAGTGAGTCGGCCCCGAGCTCCTACAATGAGCAGTTCTTC. Residues: CAISESAPSSYNEQFF.

J is TRBJ2-5 and V is TRBV7-2; D possibly corresponds to TRBD2 (7 bases). The CDR3 is 15 amino acids. Trimming shortened V by 3 bases and J by 4 bases, and 15 bases separated the two germline ends. The germline CDR1 and CDR2 sequences are SGHTA and FQGNSA. The CDR3 here is CASSFNGGGRETQYF. CDR3 nucleotides: TGTGCCAGCAGCTTTAACGGGGGCGGGAGAGAGACCCAGTACTTC.

This clonotype is termed medium-sized. The V and J genes are TRBV6-1 and TRBJ2-5, with 13 bases lining up with TRBD2. Germline V gives CDR1 MNHNS, CDR2 SASEGT. The length of the CDR3 is 14 residues. Unmatched junction bases numbered 4, after V lost 7 bases and J lost 5 bases. The CDR3 DNA sequence: TGTGCCAGCACCTGGACTAGCGGGAGTGAGACCCAGTACTTC. Translating gives CASTWTSGSETQYF.